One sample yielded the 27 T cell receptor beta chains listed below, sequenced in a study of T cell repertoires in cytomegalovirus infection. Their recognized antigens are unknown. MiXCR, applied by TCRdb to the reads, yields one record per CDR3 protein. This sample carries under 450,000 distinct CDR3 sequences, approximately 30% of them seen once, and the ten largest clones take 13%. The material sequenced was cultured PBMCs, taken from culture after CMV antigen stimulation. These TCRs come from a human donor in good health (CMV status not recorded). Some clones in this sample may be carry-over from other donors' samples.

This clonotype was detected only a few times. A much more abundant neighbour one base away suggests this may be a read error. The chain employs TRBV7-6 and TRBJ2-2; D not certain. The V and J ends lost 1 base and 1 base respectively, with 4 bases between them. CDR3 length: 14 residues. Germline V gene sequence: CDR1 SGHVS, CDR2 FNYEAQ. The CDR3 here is CASSLDWNTGELFF. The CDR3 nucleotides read TGTGCCAGCAGCTTAGACTGGAACACCGGGGAGCTGTTTTTT.

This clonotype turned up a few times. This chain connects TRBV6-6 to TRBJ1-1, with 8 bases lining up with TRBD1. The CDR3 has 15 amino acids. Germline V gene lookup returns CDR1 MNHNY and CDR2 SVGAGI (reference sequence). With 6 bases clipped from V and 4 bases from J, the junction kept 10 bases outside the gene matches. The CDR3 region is CASRTGTGHITEAFF. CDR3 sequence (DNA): TGTGCCAGCAGAACCGGGACAGGTCATATCACTGAAGCTTTCTTT.

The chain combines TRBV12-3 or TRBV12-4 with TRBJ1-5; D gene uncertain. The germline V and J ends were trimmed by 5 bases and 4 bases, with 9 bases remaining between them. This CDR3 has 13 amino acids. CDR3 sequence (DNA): TGTGCCAGCAGTCCGAATGAGAATCAGCCCCAGCATTTT. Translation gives CASSPNENQPQHF.

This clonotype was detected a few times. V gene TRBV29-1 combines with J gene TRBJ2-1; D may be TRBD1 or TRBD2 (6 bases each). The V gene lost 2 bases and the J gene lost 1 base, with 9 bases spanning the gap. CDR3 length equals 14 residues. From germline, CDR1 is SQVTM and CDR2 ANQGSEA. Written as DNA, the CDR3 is TGCAGCGTTGAACGGGGGACATCCTACAATGAGCAGTTCTTC. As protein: CSVERGTSYNEQFF.

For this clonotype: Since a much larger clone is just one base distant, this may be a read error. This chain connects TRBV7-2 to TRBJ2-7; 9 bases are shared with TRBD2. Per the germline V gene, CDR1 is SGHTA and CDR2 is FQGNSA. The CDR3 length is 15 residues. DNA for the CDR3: TGTGTCAGCAGCTTATTGTCTAGCGGGGAATACGAGCAGTACTTC. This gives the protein CVSSLLSSGEYEQYF.

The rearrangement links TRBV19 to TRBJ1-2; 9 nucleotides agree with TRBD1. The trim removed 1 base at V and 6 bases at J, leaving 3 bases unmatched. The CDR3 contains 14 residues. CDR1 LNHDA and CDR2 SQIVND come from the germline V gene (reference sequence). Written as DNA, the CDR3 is TGTGCCAGTAGTATAGGGACAGGGGTAAATGGCTACACCTTC. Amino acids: CASSIGTGVNGYTF.

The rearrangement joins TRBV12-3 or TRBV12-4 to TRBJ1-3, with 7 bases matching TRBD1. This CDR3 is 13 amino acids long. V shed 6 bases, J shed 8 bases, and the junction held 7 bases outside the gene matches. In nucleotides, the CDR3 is TGTGCCAGCAGGTCCGGGACAGTTGACACCATATATTTT. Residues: CASRSGTVDTIYF.

In nucleotides, the CDR3 is TGTGCCAGCAGCATAGGCCCTCTAGCGGGAGGCCAAAAAGATACGCAGTATTTT. It yields the protein CASSIGPLAGGQKDTQYF. The gene calls are TRBV27 and TRBJ2-3; 11 nucleotides agree with TRBD2. Germline CDR1 reads MNHEY; CDR2 reads SMNVEV (reference sequence). The CDR3 is 18 residues long. V lost 6 bases and J lost 5; bases outside the gene matches: 16.

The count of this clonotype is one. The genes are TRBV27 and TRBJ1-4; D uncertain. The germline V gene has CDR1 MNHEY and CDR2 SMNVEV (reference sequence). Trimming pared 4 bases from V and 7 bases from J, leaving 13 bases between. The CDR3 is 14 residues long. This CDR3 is CASSYGIRSEKLFF. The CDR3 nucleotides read TGTGCCAGCAGTTACGGGATTCGAAGTGAAAAACTGTTTTTT.

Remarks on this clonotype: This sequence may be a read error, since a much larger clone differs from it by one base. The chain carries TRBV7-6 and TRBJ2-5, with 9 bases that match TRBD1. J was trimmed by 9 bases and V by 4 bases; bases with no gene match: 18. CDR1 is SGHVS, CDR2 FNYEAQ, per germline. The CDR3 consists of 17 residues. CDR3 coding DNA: TGTGCCAGCAGCTCCAAGGGACAGGGTTGGGCAGGGGAGTCCCAGTACTTC. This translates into CASSSKGQGWAGESQYF.

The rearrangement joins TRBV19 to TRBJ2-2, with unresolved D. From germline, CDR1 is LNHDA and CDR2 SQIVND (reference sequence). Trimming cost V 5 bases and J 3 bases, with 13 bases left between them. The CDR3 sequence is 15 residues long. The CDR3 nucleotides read TGTGCCAGTAGTCGGAATGGAAGAGACACCGGGGAGCTGTTTTTT. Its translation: CASSRNGRDTGELFF.

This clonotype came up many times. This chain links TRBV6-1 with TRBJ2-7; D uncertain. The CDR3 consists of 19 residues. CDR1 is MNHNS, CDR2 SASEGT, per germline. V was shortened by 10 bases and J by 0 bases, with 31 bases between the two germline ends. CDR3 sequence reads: CATLPGRIPLSAYSYEQYV. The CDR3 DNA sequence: TGTGCCACCCTACCAGGCCGTATTCCCCTCAGTGCCTACTCCTACGAGCAGTACGTC.

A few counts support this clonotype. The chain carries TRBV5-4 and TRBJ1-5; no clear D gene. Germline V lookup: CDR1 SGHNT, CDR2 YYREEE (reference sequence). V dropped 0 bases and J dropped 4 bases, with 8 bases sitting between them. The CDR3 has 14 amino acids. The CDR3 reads CASSLDGKNQPQHF. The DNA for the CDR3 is TGTGCCAGCAGCTTGGACGGTAAAAATCAGCCCCAGCATTTT.

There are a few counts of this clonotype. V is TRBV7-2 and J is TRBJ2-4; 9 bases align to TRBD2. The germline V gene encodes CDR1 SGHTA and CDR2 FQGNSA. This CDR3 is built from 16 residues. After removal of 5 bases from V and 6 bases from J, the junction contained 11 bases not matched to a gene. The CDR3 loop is CASSRDELAGLNIQYF. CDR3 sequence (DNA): TGTGCCAGCAGCCGAGATGAGCTAGCGGGGTTAAACATTCAGTACTTC. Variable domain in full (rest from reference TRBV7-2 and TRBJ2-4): GAGVSQSPSNKVTEKGKDVELRCDPISGHTALYWYRQSLGQGLEFLIYFQGNSAPDKSGLPSDRFSAERTGGSVSTLTIQRTQQEDSAVYLCASSRDELAGLNIQYFGAGTRLSVL.

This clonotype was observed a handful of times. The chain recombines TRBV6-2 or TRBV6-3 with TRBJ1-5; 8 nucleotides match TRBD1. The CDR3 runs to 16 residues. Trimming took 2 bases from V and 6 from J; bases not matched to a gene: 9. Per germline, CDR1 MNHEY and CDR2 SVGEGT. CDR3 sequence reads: CASSYGPGGVGQPQHF. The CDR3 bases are TGTGCCAGCAGTTACGGTCCAGGGGGCGTAGGTCAGCCCCAGCATTTT.

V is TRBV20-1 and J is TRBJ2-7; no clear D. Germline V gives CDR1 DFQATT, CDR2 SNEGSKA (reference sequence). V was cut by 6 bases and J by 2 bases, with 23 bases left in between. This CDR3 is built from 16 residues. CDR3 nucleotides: TGCAGTGCAGAGAAAACGGACGGCACAAGCCCCTACGAGCAGTACTTC. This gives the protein CSAEKTDGTSPYEQYF.

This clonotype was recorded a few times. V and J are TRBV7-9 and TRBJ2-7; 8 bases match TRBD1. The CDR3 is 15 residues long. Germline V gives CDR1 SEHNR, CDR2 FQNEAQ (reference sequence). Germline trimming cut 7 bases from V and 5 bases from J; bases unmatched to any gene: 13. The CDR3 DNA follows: TGTGCCAGCACCCCCCAAGACAGGGGTGTCGACGAGCAGTACGTC. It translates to CASTPQDRGVDEQYV.

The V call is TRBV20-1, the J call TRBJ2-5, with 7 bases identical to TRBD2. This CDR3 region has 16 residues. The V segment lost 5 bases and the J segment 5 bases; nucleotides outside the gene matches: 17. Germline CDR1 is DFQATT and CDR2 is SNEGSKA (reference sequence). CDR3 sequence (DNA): TGCAGTGCTCTTTCTTACGGACTAGTCTTTTCGGAGACCCAGTACTTC. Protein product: CSALSYGLVFSETQYF.

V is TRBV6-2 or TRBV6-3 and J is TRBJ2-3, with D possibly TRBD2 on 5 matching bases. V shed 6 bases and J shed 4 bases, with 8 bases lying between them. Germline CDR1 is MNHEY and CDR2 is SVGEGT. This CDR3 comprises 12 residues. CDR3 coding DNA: TGTGCCAGCAGCGGGATTCCAGATACGCAGTATTTT. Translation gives CASSGIPDTQYF.

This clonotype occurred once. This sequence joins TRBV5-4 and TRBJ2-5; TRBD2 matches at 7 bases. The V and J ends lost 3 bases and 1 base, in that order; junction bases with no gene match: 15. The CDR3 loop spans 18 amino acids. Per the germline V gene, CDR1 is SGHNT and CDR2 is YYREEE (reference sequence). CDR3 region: CASSWGTVAGSFQETQYF. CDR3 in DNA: TGTGCCAGCAGCTGGGGGACTGTAGCGGGCAGCTTCCAAGAGACCCAGTACTTC.

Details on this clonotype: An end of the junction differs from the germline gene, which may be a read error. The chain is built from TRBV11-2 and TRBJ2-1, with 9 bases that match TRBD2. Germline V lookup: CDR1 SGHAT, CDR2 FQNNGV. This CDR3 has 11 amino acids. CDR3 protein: CASSYPGLASF. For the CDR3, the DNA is TGTGCCAGCAGCTATCCGGGACTAGCCTCCTTC.

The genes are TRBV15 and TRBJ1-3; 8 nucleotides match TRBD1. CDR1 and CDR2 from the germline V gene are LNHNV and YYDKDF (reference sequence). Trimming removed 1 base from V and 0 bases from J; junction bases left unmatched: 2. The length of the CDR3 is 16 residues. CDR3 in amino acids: CATSRVGTGSGNTIYF. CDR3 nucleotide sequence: TGTGCCACCAGCAGAGTAGGGACAGGCTCTGGAAACACCATATATTTT.

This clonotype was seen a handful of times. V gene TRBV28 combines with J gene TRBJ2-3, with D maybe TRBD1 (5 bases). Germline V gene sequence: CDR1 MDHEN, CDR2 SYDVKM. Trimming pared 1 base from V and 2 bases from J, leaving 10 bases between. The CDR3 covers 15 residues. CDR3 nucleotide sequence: TGTGCCAGCAGTTTATTTCAAGGGGACACAGATACGCAGTATTTT. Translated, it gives CASSLFQGDTDTQYF.

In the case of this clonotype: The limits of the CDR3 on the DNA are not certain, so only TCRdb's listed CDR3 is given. CDR3 region: CASSVGQGNYGYSF. The V gene is TRBV5-1, the J gene TRBJ1-2; the D call TRBD1 from the table was never checked on the DNA. Germline V gene lookup returns CDR1 SGHRS and CDR2 YFSETQ. The CDR3 has 14 residues if both end residues are counted.

The CDR3 here is CASSFGGINQPQHF. The CDR3 coding sequence is TGTGCCAGCAGTTTTGGGGGGATCAATCAGCCCCAGCATTTT. This chain joins TRBV12-3 or TRBV12-4 and TRBJ1-5, with D possibly TRBD1 on 5 matching bases. This CDR3 spans 14 amino acids. V lost 3 bases, J lost 3 bases, and 9 bases lay in between.

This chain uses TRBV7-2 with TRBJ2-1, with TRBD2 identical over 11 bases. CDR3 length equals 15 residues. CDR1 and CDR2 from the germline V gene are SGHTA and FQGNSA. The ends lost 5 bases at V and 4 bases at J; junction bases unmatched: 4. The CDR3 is CASSPTSGGYNEQFF. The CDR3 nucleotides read TGTGCCAGCAGCCCCACTAGCGGGGGATACAATGAGCAGTTCTTC.

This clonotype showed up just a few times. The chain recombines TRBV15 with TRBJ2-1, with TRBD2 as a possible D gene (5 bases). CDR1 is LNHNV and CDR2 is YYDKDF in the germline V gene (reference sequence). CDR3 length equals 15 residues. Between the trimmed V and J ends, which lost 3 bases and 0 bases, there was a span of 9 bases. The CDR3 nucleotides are TGTGCCACCAGCAGGGAGGTTAACTCCTACAATGAGCAGTTCTTC. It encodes CATSREVNSYNEQFF.